The 17 T cell receptor beta chains listed next were all sequenced from one sample in a study of CD8 T cells in ankylosing spondylitis. Findings and caveats of the study: What seemed typical of ankylosing spondylitis blood was a TCR beta motif built from 7 or 8 highly homologous variants.

Antigen specificity for these receptors is unknown. TCRdb called the 5' RACE reads again in MiXCR, with one record for every CDR3 protein. The sample holds hundreds of thousands of distinct CDR3 sequences; 15% to 20% are singletons and the top ten take approximately 1%. The sample was blood, either unsorted or a sorted T cell fraction (not recorded which). The receptor set was obtained from a male donor with ankylosing spondylitis.

V and J are TRBV4-1 and TRBJ2-7; D is undetermined. There are 15 residues in the CDR3. Germline V lookup: CDR1 MGHRA, CDR2 YSYEKL. The germline V and J ends were trimmed by 1 base and 0 bases, with 10 bases remaining between them. CDR3 sequence: CASSQAPTASYEQYF. The CDR3 bases are TGCGCCAGCAGCCAAGCCCCGACGGCCTCCTACGAGCAGTACTTC.

The chain recombines TRBV20-1 with TRBJ2-7; D uncertain. The CDR3 runs to 11 residues. Trimming stripped 3 bases from V and 1 base from J, with 4 bases between. Germline V gene lookup returns CDR1 DFQATT and CDR2 SNEGSKA (reference sequence). CDR3: CSASVSYEQYF. CDR3 nucleotide sequence: TGCAGTGCTAGCGTATCCTACGAGCAGTACTTC.

The gene calls are TRBV5-1 and TRBJ2-5; D remains unclear. This CDR3 spans 13 amino acids. The V gene lost 4 bases and the J gene lost 5 bases, with 12 bases spanning the gap. Germline CDR1 is SGHRS and CDR2 is YFSETQ. Here the CDR3 reads CASSPDRSETQYF. Here the CDR3 DNA reads TGCGCCAGCAGCCCCGACCGAAGCGAGACCCAGTACTTC.

The chain is built from TRBV5-6 and TRBJ1-3; 7 bases match TRBD1. This CDR3 is built from 17 residues. Germline trimming cut 2 bases from V and 0 bases from J; bases unmatched to any gene: 8. Germline lookup yields CDR1 SGHDT and CDR2 YYEEEE. CDR3 sequence reads: CASSFWGQTSSGNTIYF. In DNA, the CDR3 is TGTGCCAGCAGCTTTTGGGGACAGACCAGCTCTGGAAACACCATATATTTT.

There are a few counts of this clonotype. CDR3: CASSQLGVGETQYF. CDR3 bases: TGTGCCAGCAGCCAACTGGGGGTAGGGGAGACCCAGTACTTC. This chain links TRBV14 with TRBJ2-5, with D perhaps TRBD1 or TRBD2 (5 bases each). CDR1 is SGHDN and CDR2 is FVKESK in the germline V gene. CDR3 length equals 14 residues. The ends were cut back, 2 bases at V and 5 bases at J, with 12 bases in the middle.

This clonotype was seen once. This chain uses TRBV2 with TRBJ2-1; D not resolved. CDR3 length equals 13 residues. With 5 bases removed from V and 5 bases from J, the gap between germline ends came to 10 bases. CDR1 and CDR2 from the germline V gene are SNHLY and FYNNEI. The CDR3 DNA reads as TGTGCCAGCAGTCAAGTGCAAGACAATGAGCAGTTCTTC. This sequence encodes CASSQVQDNEQFF. Supplemented by reference TRBV2 and TRBJ2-1, the full variable domain reads EPEVTQTPSHQVTQMGQEVILRCVPISNHLYFYWYRQILGQKVEFLVSFYNNEISEKSEIFDDQFSVERPDGSNFTLKIRSTKLEDSAMYFCASSQVQDNEQFFGPGTRLTVL.

V usage is TRBV13 and J usage is TRBJ1-1; TRBD1 is a possible D gene (5 bases). Trimming pared 4 bases from V and 1 base from J, leaving 13 bases between. This CDR3 is built from 15 residues. The germline CDR1 and CDR2 sequences are PRHDT and FYEKMQ (reference sequence). Written as DNA, the CDR3 is TGTGCCAGCAGCTCTGACGGACACCCGAACACTGAAGCTTTCTTT. This translates into CASSSDGHPNTEAFF. Using reference TRBV13 and TRBJ1-1 for the parts outside the CDR3, the full variable domain is AAGVIQSPRHLIKEKRETATLKCYPIPRHDTVYWYQQGPGQDPQFLISFYEKMQSDKGSIPDRFSAQQFSDYHSELNMSSLELGDSALYFCASSSDGHPNTEAFFGQGTRLTVV.

CDR3 nucleotide sequence: TGCGCCAGCAGTGAGTCAAACCCCGGACTTGATACGCAGTATTTT. Encoded protein: CASSESNPGLDTQYF. The chain recombines TRBV10-1 with TRBJ2-3, with D possibly matching TRBD2 (5 bases). V shed 0 bases and J shed 6 bases, with 13 bases lying between them. This CDR3 is 15 amino acids long. From germline, CDR1 is WNHNN and CDR2 SYGVQD (reference sequence).

This rearrangement joins TRBV4-3 to TRBJ2-3; 7 bases match TRBD2. The CDR3 spans 16 residues. Germline V CDR1 and CDR2: LGHNA, YSLEER. Trimming removed 1 base from V and 0 bases from J; junction bases left unmatched: 4. CDR3 loop: CASSQGSSGSTDTQYF. CDR3 coding DNA: TGCGCCAGCAGCCAAGGTAGTAGCGGGAGCACAGATACGCAGTATTTT.

This clonotype was detected many times. The chain's CDR3 is CASSIQAGGNTDTQYF. The CDR3 DNA sequence: TGCGCCAGCAGCATACAAGCGGGGGGGAACACAGATACGCAGTATTTT. The chain links TRBV5-1 to TRBJ2-3; TRBD2 matches 10 bases. V was clipped by 4 bases and J by 2 bases; unmatched bases: 7. The CDR3 consists of 16 residues. Germline values: CDR1 SGHRS, CDR2 YFSETQ. Combining the CDR3 with reference TRBV5-1 and TRBJ2-3 gives the whole variable domain KAGVTQTPRYLIKTRGQQVTLSCSPISGHRSVSWYQQTPGQGLQFLFEYFSETQRNKGNFPGRFSGRQFSNSRSEMNVSTLELGDSALYLCASSIQAGGNTDTQYFGPGTRLTVL.

This chain links TRBV5-1 with TRBJ2-7; TRBD1 matches 9 bases. CDR3 length equals 14 residues. In germline, CDR1 is SGHRS, CDR2 YFSETQ. Trimming at V came to 3 bases and at J to 6 bases, leaving 7 bases not matched to a gene. The CDR3 spells CASSWGGQGPEQYF. In nucleotides, the CDR3 is TGCGCCAGCAGCTGGGGGGGACAGGGCCCCGAGCAGTACTTC.

The chain couples TRBV3-1 to TRBJ1-1; the D is unclear. The V and J ends lost 0 bases and 6 bases respectively, with 14 bases between them. The CDR3 runs to 15 residues. Germline loops: CDR1 LGHDT, CDR2 YNNKEL (reference sequence). The CDR3: CASSQDQRVWPEAFF. CDR3 nucleotide sequence: TGTGCCAGCAGCCAAGATCAACGGGTTTGGCCTGAAGCTTTCTTT.

The J gene is TRBJ2-3, the V gene TRBV7-6, with 8 bases fitting TRBD1. CDR1 SGHVS and CDR2 FNYEAQ come from the germline V gene. This CDR3 region has 15 residues. Trimming at V came to 6 bases and at J to 1 base, leaving 6 bases not matched to a gene. This CDR3 reads CASRGTGLGTDTQYF. The CDR3 DNA reads as TGTGCCAGCAGGGGGACAGGACTGGGCACAGATACGCAGTATTTT.

This clonotype was seen a few times. The chain uses TRBV12-3 or TRBV12-4 and TRBJ2-7; 8 bases map to TRBD1. Trimming at V came to 4 bases and at J to 7 bases, leaving 9 bases not matched to a gene. The CDR3 is made up of 14 amino acids. The CDR3 spells CASSSSQGAREQYF. The CDR3 DNA follows: TGTGCCAGCAGTTCGTCGCAGGGGGCTAGGGAGCAGTACTTC.

This clonotype was seen a handful of times. The chain recombines TRBV5-1 with TRBJ1-1; TRBD1 matches 7 bases. Per germline, CDR1 SGHRS and CDR2 YFSETQ. With 4 bases clipped from V and 4 bases from J, the junction kept 7 bases outside the gene matches. CDR3 length: 14 residues. The CDR3: CASSPPQGPTEAFF. The DNA for the CDR3 is TGCGCCAGCAGCCCCCCACAGGGGCCCACTGAAGCTTTCTTT.

This clonotype was seen more than once but under ten times. In DNA form, the CDR3 reads TGTGCCATCAGTCCCACAGGGGAGTCGGACGAGCAGTACTTC. It translates to CAISPTGESDEQYF. V gene TRBV10-3 combines with J gene TRBJ2-7, with TRBD1 matching over 7 bases. The CDR3 runs 14 residues. V shed 5 bases, J shed 5 bases, and the junction held 9 bases outside the gene matches. Germline lookup yields CDR1 ENHRY and CDR2 SYGVKD.

The chain links TRBV5-1 to TRBJ1-5; perhaps TRBD1 as D (5 bases). Looked up from germline, CDR1 is SGHRS and CDR2 is YFSETQ. The length of the CDR3 is 14 residues. The V gene lost 2 bases and the J gene lost 9 bases, with 15 bases spanning the gap. The CDR3 loop reads CASSLGHPGGPQHF. The CDR3 coding sequence is TGCGCCAGCAGCTTAGGACACCCGGGTGGGCCCCAGCATTTT.